The 16 T cell receptor beta chains presented below share a single source sample, sequenced in a study of T cells in Graves' hyperthyroidism and ophthalmopathy. The source material, RNA transcripts, was used to amplify TCR beta CDR3 regions. The primer set for the first-round RT-PCR of the TCR CDR3 was HTBI. TCRdb called the multiplex PCR reads again in MiXCR, with one record for every CDR3 protein. Of roughly 200,000 distinct CDR3 sequences listed, around 17% were seen once; the top ten hold roughly two fifths. Input material: blood. Receptor source: a man between 35 and 55 years old with Graves' hyperthyroidism.

This clonotype showed up just a few times. A much larger clone differs from this one at a single base, so this may be a read error. The V and J genes are TRBV6-5 and TRBJ2-5, with D unresolved. The length of the CDR3 is 13 residues. The V end lost 1 base, the J end lost 4 bases, and 7 bases lay between the germline ends. Germline values: CDR1 MNHEY, CDR2 SVGAGI. The CDR3 DNA is TGTGCCAGCAGTTACTATAAGGGAGAGACCCAGTACTTC. Translating gives CASSYYKGETQYF.

This clonotype was detected ten times or more. The rearrangement joins TRBV6-2 or TRBV6-3 to TRBJ1-2; D gene uncertain. The CDR3 length is 16 residues. Germline V gene sequence: CDR1 MNHEY, CDR2 SVGEGT. Trimming cost V 5 bases and J 4 bases, with 20 bases left between them. CDR3 in DNA: TGTGCCAGCAGTCGGTCACAGAGGCCTACGGGCTATGGCTACACCTTC. Translating gives CASSRSQRPTGYGYTF.

This rearrangement joins TRBV12-3 or TRBV12-4 to TRBJ2-5; 8 nucleotides agree with TRBD2. The length of the CDR3 is 15 residues. J was trimmed by 5 bases and V by 3 bases; bases with no gene match: 8. CDR3 sequence: CASSFSAGGSETQYF. CDR3 bases: TGTGCCAGCAGTTTTTCGGCGGGGGGATCGGAGACCCAGTACTTC.

This clonotype has at least ten counts. CDR3 bases: TGTGCCAGCAGTTCCAACTTCAGAGTGGATCCAGATACGCAGTATTTT. Residues: CASSSNFRVDPDTQYF. The V gene is TRBV28, the J gene TRBJ2-3; no definite D call. The V and J ends lost 4 bases and 4 bases respectively, with 18 bases between them. Germline CDR1 is MDHEN and CDR2 is SYDVKM. CDR3 size: 16 residues.

This clonotype came up a few times. This may be a read error, as it is one base from a much larger clone. The chain employs TRBV28 and TRBJ2-3, with a tentative D call TRBD1 (6 bases). This CDR3 has 15 residues. Trimming took 6 bases from V and 1 from J, leaving 14 bases between them. Germline values: CDR1 MDHEN, CDR2 SYDVKM. The CDR3 sequence: CASSPGTPGTDTQYF. The CDR3 DNA reads TGTGCCAGCAGCCCCGGGACACCAGGCACAGATACGCAGTATTTT.

In this sample, this clonotype turned up many times. The chain links TRBV28 to TRBJ1-5; TRBD1 agrees at 8 bases. Germline assignment: CDR1 MDHEN and CDR2 SYDVKM. The junction had 7 bases not matched to a gene; V was cut back by 6 bases and J by 0 bases. The length of the CDR3 is 16 residues. The CDR3 nucleotides read TGTGCCAGCAGGAGTTTGACAGGGGCTAGCAATCAGCCCCAGCATTTT. This gives the protein CASRSLTGASNQPQHF.

This clonotype has at least ten counts. One end of the junction is discordant with germline, which a read error may explain. The genes are TRBV7-9 and TRBJ2-7; D might be TRBD2 (5 bases). The CDR3 sequence is 12 residues long. Germline V lookup: CDR1 SEHNR, CDR2 FQNEAQ (reference sequence). CDR3 sequence reads: CASSGSSYEQYF. The CDR3 region has the DNA TGCGCCAGCAGTGGGAGCTCCTACGAGCAGTACTTC.

Many counts were recorded for this clonotype. The genes are TRBV13 and TRBJ2-3; weak D call: TRBD1 (6 bases). Between the trimmed V and J ends, which lost 2 bases and 3 bases, there was a span of 6 bases. Germline V lookup: CDR1 PRHDT, CDR2 FYEKMQ (reference sequence). The CDR3 loop spans 13 amino acids. The CDR3 region is CASSLRGTDTQYF. The DNA for the CDR3 is TGTGCCAGCAGCTTAAGGGGGACAGATACGCAGTATTTT.

The chain joins TRBV24-1 to TRBJ1-5; D is possibly TRBD1 (6 bases). The CDR3 has 14 residues. The ends were cut back, 1 base at V and 4 bases at J, with 7 bases in the middle. Germline V gives CDR1 KGHDR, CDR2 SFDVKD. The CDR3 loop reads CATSDLQGNQPQHF. In DNA form, the CDR3 reads TGTGCCACCAGTGATTTACAGGGAAATCAGCCCCAGCATTTT.

V gene TRBV7-2 combines with J gene TRBJ2-1, with TRBD1 identical over 7 bases. The length of the CDR3 is 16 residues. Trimming cost V 5 bases and J 5 bases; bases outside gene matches: 12. The germline V gene encodes CDR1 SGHTA and CDR2 FQGNSA. CDR3 in DNA: TGTGCCAGCAGCCAAGTCGAACAGGGGCGCAACAATGAGCAGTTCTTC. It is translated as CASSQVEQGRNNEQFF.

In its sample, this clonotype was seen a few times. The V call is TRBV6-5, the J call TRBJ2-7; D is possibly TRBD2 (5 bases). The CDR3 is 14 residues long. Trimming stripped 0 bases from V and 3 bases from J, with 9 bases between. Looked up from germline, CDR1 is MNHEY and CDR2 is SVGAGI. Here the CDR3 reads CASSYSPGIYEQYF. In DNA form, the CDR3 reads TGTGCCAGCAGTTACTCGCCCGGGATCTACGAGCAGTACTTC.

This clonotype has a count of ten or more. The chain employs TRBV27 and TRBJ2-7; tentative D call: TRBD2 (6 bases). Trimming stripped 6 bases from V and 1 base from J, with 10 bases between. From germline, CDR1 is MNHEY and CDR2 SMNVEV (reference sequence). The CDR3 is 13 residues long. The DNA for the CDR3 is TGTGCCAGCAGCCGGGGGAAATCCTACGAGCAGTACTTC. This gives the protein CASSRGKSYEQYF.

This clonotype was counted many times. The chain couples TRBV6-2 or TRBV6-3 to TRBJ2-6, with D tentatively TRBD1 (6 bases). With 5 bases removed from V and 2 bases from J, the gap between germline ends came to 19 bases. CDR3 length: 18 residues. Germline V CDR1 and CDR2: MNHEY, SVGEGT. This CDR3 is CASSTGRSVGPGANVLTF. DNA for the CDR3: TGTGCCAGCAGTACAGGGCGTTCGGTCGGCCCTGGGGCCAACGTCCTGACTTTC.

This clonotype was detected many times. The chain recombines TRBV20-1 with TRBJ2-2; 9 bases match TRBD2. This CDR3 has 15 amino acids. V lost 7 bases and J lost 5; bases outside the gene matches: 11. Germline CDR1 reads DFQATT; CDR2 reads SNEGSKA (reference sequence). This CDR3 reads CSVLSSAGGTGELFF. Written as DNA, the CDR3 is TGCAGTGTCTTATCTAGCGCGGGAGGGACCGGGGAGCTGTTTTTT.

This clonotype was picked up many times. The rearrangement uses TRBV7-9 and TRBJ2-1; D unclear. CDR1 and CDR2 (germline): SEHNR, FQNEAQ (reference sequence). This CDR3 region has 13 residues. Trimming took off 2 bases at V and 6 bases at J, with 8 bases between the two ends. The CDR3 DNA follows: TGTGCCAGCAGCTTATTACCGGTCAATGAGCAGTTCTTC. Protein: CASSLLPVNEQFF.

This clonotype was observed a few times. The V call is TRBV5-1, the J call TRBJ2-5, with a tentative D call TRBD1 (6 bases). The CDR3 extends over 14 amino acids. Germline loops: CDR1 SGHRS, CDR2 YFSETQ. V was shortened by 4 bases and J by 3 bases, with 13 bases between the two germline ends. The CDR3 nucleotides read TGCGCCAGCAGCAAAGGACAGTGGGAAGAGACCCAGTACTTC. Protein product: CASSKGQWEETQYF.